This T cell receptor beta chain was obtained from a study of T-cell memory formation after mild COVID-19. Study-level points and caveats: Chiefly within CM and EM were the contracting CD4+ clones; CD8+ ones were within EMRA. Contracting clones from day 15 to 85 had balanced CD4/CD8; later expanders favoured CD4+.

MiXCR, applied by TCRdb to the 5' RACE reads, yields one record per CDR3 protein. The sample lists about 310,000 distinct CDR3 sequences, approximately 19% occurring once. This CDR3 spans 12 amino acids. CDR1 and CDR2 from the germline V gene are LGHDT and YNNKEL (reference sequence). Trimming took 3 bases from V and 5 from J, leaving 7 bases between them. This clonotype has only one observation. Its antigen is as yet unknown. The chain combines TRBV3-1 with TRBJ2-5, with D unresolved. The receptor comes from a man aged 18 to 35 who had mild COVID-19 (a few samples of this study predate the infection). Cell type and time point are not known. Sequenced: PBMCs or a T cell subset sorted from them (not recorded which). The CDR3 coding sequence is TGTGCCAGCAGCCAGGGCTGGGAGACCCAGTACTTC. Encoded protein: CASSQGWETQYF.